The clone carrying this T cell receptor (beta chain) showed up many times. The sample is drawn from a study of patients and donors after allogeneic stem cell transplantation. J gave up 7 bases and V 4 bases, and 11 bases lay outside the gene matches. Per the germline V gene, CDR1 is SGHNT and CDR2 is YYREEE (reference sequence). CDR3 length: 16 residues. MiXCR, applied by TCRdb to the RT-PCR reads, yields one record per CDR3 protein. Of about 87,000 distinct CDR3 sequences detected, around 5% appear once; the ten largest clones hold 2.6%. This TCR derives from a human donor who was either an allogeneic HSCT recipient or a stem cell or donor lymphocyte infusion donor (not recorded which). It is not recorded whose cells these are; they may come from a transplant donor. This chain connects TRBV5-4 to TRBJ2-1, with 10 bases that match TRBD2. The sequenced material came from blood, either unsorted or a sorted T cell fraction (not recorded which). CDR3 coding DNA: TGTGCCAGCAGCCTACCCCTAGCGGGAGTTAGAAATGAGCAGTTCTTC. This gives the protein CASSLPLAGVRNEQFF.